A few counts support the clone carrying this TCR beta chain. 13 Jbeta primers and 60 Vbeta primers were used for the PCR. The data were produced by immunoSEQ multiplex PCR, yet TCRdb's version contains in-frame clones alone and is incomplete. The profile shows some 150,000 clones, 9.7% of them singletons. Donors consisted of healthy bone marrow donors. This record comes from a study of cytomegalovirus exposure and HLA in healthy donors. Overall study: Earlier, approximately 190 million T cells were analyzed, and fewer than 120 million unique TCR beta sequences were found among them.

V lost 6 bases and J 3 bases, leaving 3 bases between the germline ends. Per the germline V gene, CDR1 is MNHNS and CDR2 is SASEGT. This CDR3 has 10 residues. The sequencing sample was made of PBMCs. This receptor was identified in a man in his fifties or sixties in good health and CMV-seronegative. J is TRBJ2-7 and V is TRBV6-1; no firm D call. For the CDR3, the DNA is TGTGCCAGCAGCCACTACGAGCAGTACTTC. It encodes CASSHYEQYF.